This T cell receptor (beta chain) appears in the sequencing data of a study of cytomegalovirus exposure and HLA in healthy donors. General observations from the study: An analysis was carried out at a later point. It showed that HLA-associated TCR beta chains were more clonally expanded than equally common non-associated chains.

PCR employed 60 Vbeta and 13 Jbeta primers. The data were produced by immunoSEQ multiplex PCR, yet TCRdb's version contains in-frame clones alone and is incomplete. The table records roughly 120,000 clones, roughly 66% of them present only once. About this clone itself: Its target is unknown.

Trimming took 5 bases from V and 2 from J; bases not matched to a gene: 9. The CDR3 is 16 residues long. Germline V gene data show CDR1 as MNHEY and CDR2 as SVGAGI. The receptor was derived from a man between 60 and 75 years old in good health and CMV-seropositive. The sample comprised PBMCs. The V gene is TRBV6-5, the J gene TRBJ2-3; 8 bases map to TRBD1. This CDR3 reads CASSNFRGRITDTQYF. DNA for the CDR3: TGTGCCAGCAGTAACTTCAGGGGGCGCATCACAGATACGCAGTATTTT.